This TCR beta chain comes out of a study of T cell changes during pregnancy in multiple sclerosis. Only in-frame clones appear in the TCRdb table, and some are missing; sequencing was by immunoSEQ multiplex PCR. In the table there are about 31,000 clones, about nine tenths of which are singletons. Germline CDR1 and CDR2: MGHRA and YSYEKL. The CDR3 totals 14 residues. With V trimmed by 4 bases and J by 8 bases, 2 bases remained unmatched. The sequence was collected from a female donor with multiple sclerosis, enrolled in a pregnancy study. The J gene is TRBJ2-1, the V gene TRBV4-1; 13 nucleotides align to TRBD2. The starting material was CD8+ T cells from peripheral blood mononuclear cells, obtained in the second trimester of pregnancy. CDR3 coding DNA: TGCGCCAGCAGCCGAACTAGCGGGAGGGATGAGCAGTTCTTC. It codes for CASSRTSGRDEQFF.